These 3 T cell receptor beta chains originate from one sample sequenced in a study of cytotoxic CD8 clonotypes in ibrutinib-treated CLL. Repertoires were generated with immunoSEQ multiplex PCR, while TCRdb's copy carries only in-frame clones and drops some. The data hold approximately 15,000 clones, with around 61% observed a single time. Sequences were derived from PBMCs, sampled before ibrutinib treatment. These receptors were collected from a human donor with chronic lymphocytic leukemia.

A note on this clone: This sample also contains other DNA sequences that code for the same CDR3. CDR3 protein: CASSHRHIHHNSPLHF. The CDR3 DNA follows: TGTGCCAGCAGCCATAGACACATACATCATAATTCACCCCTCCACTTT. The chain employs TRBV21-1 and TRBJ1-6; the D call of TRBD1 is as the table states it, not checked on the DNA. TRBV21-1 is classified as a pseudogene. The CDR3 length is 16 residues.

V and J are TRBV18 and TRBJ2-2; D gene ambiguous. Trimming stripped 10 bases from V and 5 bases from J, with 17 bases between. The CDR3 runs to 14 residues. The germline CDR1 and CDR2 sequences are KGHSH and LQKENI. For the CDR3, the DNA is TGTGCCACCCGCACGTGGGTTACGACCGGGGAGCTGTTTTTT. Translating it yields CATRTWVTTGELFF.

This chain links TRBV7-9 with TRBJ2-3; 7 bases match TRBD2. CDR1 is SEHNR and CDR2 is FQNEAQ in the germline V gene (reference sequence). The CDR3 sequence is 18 residues long. The ends lost 3 bases at V and 2 bases at J; junction bases unmatched: 14. CDR3 nucleotide sequence: TGTGCCAGCAGCTTGGGGGAGGGGATTCGGCTTCACACAGATACGCAGTATTTT. It codes for CASSLGEGIRLHTDTQYF.